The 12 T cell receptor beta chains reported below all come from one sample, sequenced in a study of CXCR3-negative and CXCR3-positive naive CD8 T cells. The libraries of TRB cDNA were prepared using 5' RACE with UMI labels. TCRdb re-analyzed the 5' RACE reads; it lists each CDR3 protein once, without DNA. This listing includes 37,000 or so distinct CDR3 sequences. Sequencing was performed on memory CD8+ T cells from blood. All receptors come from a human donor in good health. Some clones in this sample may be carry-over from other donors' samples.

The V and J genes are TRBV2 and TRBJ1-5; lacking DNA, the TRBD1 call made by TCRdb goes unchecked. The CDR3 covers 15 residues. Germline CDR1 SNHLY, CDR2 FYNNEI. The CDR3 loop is CASRAPGGINQPQHF.

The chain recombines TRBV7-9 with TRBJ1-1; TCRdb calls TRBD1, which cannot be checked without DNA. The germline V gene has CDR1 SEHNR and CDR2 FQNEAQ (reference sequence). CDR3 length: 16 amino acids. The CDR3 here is CASSSPQGFTFAEAFF.

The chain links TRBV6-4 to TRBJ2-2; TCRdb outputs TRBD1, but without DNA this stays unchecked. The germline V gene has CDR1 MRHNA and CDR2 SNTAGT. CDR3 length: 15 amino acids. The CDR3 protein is CASARGQGETGELFF.

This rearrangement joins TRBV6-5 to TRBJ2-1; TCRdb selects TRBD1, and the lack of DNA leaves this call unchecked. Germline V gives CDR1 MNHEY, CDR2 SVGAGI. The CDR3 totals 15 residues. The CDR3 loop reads CASSSGTGVYNEQFF.

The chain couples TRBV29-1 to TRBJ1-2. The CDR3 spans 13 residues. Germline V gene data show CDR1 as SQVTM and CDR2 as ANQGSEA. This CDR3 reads CSAETFNPRGYTF.

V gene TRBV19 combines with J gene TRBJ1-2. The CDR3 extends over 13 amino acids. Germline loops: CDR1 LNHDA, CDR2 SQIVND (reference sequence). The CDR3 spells CASSIDALGGYTF.

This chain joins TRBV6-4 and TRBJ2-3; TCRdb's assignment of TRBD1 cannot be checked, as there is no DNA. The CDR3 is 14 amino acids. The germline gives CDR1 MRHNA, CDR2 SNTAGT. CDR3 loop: CASSETGETDTQYF.

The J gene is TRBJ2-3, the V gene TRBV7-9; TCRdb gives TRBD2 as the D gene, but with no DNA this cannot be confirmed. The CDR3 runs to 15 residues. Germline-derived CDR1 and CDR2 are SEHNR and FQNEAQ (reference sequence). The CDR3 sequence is CASSSRREHTDTQYF. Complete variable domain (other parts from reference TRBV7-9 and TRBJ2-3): DTGVSQNPRHKITKRGQNVTFRCDPISEHNRLYWYRQTLGQGPEFLTYFQNEAQLEKSRLLSDRFSAERPKGSFSTLEIQRTEQGDSAMYLCASSSRREHTDTQYFGPGTRLTVL.

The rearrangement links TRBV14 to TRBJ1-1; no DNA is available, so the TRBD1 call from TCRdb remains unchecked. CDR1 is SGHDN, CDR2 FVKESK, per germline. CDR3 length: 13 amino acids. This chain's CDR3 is CASSPTVLIEAFF.

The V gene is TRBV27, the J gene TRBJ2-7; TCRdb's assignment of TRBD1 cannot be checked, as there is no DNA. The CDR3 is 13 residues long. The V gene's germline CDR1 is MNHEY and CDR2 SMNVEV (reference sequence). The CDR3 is CASSLGQSYEQYF.

CDR3 region: CSARRKEMESNYGYTF. The chain combines TRBV20-1 with TRBJ1-2. Germline-derived CDR1 and CDR2 are DFQATT and SNEGSKA (reference sequence). The CDR3 has 16 residues.

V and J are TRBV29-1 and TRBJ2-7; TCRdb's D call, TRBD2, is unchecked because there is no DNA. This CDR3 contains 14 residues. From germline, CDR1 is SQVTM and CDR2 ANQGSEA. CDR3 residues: CSVKTSGSDYEQYF.